The entry below describes one T cell receptor beta chain. Its target is not known. Assay used: immunoSEQ multiplex PCR; TCRdb lists only in-frame clones, some missing. The sample yields 100,000 to 150,000 clones, approximately 89% seen once. Germline V gene sequence: CDR1 SNHLY, CDR2 FYNNEI. The germline V and J ends were trimmed by 6 bases and 3 bases, with 3 bases remaining between them. This CDR3 has 10 residues. This sample is part of a study of cytomegalovirus exposure and HLA in healthy donors. Study-wide context: The approximately 660 first-cohort repertoires shared a platform with the 130 or so validation repertoires, as reported in a later analysis. The study's findings and limits: According to reports, the classifier identified cytomegalovirus status with high specificity and sensitivity. Some TCR beta chains (164 of them) were listed as cytomegalovirus-associated.

The chain uses TRBV2 and TRBJ2-7, with D hard to call. The clonotype was recovered from a young woman in good health and CMV-seronegative. Sequenced material: PBMCs. As DNA, the CDR3 is TGTGCCAGCAGCATCTACGAGCAGTACTTC. Its protein product is CASSIYEQYF.